This TCR beta chain was recovered during a study of shared clonotypes between healthy human individuals. Genomic DNA (from each subset) was split evenly across several immunoSEQ plates. Sorted-subset replicate PCR reactions contained roughly 190 ng DNA, corresponding to roughly 29,000 T cell genomes. Sequencing used immunoSEQ multiplex PCR; TCRdb keeps in-frame clones, though not all of them. This sample has roughly 330,000 clones, with 74% found just once. V was clipped by 4 bases and J by 5 bases; unmatched bases: 9. The V gene's germline CDR1 is SGDLS and CDR2 YYNGEE. This CDR3 comprises 15 residues.

This chain uses TRBV9 with TRBJ2-7, with 10 nucleotides matching TRBD2. The clonotype originates from a man aged 25 to 40 in good health. The sequenced material came from memory CD4+ T cells sorted from blood. Subset indicated: CD45RA-negative fraction. The CDR3 nucleotides are TGTGCCAGCAGCCTGGAAGCTAGCGGGAGCCACGAGCAGTACTTC. It yields the protein CASSLEASGSHEQYF.